Sequencing of this T cell receptor (beta chain) was carried out in a study of T cell responses to AZD1222 COVID-19 vaccine. CDR3 length equals 16 residues. The germline V gene encodes CDR1 LGHNA and CDR2 YNFKEQ. V dropped 1 base and J dropped 1 base, with 8 bases sitting between them. The assay was immunoSEQ multiplex PCR, and TCRdb's table has in-frame clones only and misses some. The sample has around 140,000 clones, 90% seen once. Here the sequenced sample was peripheral blood, taken on day 0 of AZD1222 vaccination. This receptor was taken from an adult in good health. This chain connects TRBV4-2 to TRBJ2-6; D is undetermined. The CDR3 coding sequence is TGTGCCAGCAGCCAAGCAGAGGTATCTGGGGCCAACGTCCTGACTTTC. Its translation is CASSQAEVSGANVLTF.